The 22 T cell receptor beta chains below were found in one sample sequenced in a study of T cells after yellow fever vaccination. In TCRdb, the 5' RACE reads were re-called with MiXCR into one record per CDR3 protein. The table shows about 240,000 distinct CDR3 sequences, with less than 9% occurring only once. Sequenced material: CD4+ T cells sorted from PBMCs, taken 15 days after the yellow fever booster vaccination. The receptors stem from a man aged 30 to 45 who received the YFV17D yellow fever vaccine.

Only a few counts were recorded for this clonotype. V gene TRBV12-3 or TRBV12-4 combines with J gene TRBJ2-1; D possibly matches TRBD1 or TRBD2 (5 bases each). The CDR3 runs 14 residues. Trimming shortened V by 6 bases and J by 4 bases, and 13 bases separated the two germline ends. Here the CDR3 reads CASRPGPTYNEQFF. CDR3 DNA sequence: TGTGCCAGCAGGCCGGGACCAACATACAATGAGCAGTTCTTC.

In this sample, this clonotype turned up a few times. J is TRBJ2-5 and V is TRBV5-5, with 13 bases matching TRBD2. The CDR3 covers 15 residues. J lost 0 bases, V lost 5 bases, and 1 base had no gene match. Germline CDR1 SGHKS, CDR2 YYEKEE (reference sequence). As DNA, the CDR3 is TGTGCCAGCAGGACTAGCGGGAGGAACCAAGAGACCCAGTACTTC. Translating it yields CASRTSGRNQETQYF.

Ten or more counts support this clonotype. This sequence joins TRBV29-1 and TRBJ2-3, with a tentative D call TRBD2 (5 bases). V lost 3 bases and J lost 2, with 24 bases in between. Germline-derived CDR1 and CDR2 are SQVTM and ANQGSEA. This CDR3 spans 18 amino acids. The CDR3 spells CSVDGGTLGLGNTDTQYF. Here the CDR3 DNA reads TGCAGCGTTGACGGAGGAACCCTCGGGCTAGGGAACACAGATACGCAGTATTTT.

This clonotype was counted a few times. The rearrangement uses TRBV7-2 and TRBJ2-2, with 7 bases fitting TRBD2. V was pared by 4 bases and J by 5 bases, with 10 bases of the junction left unmatched. CDR1 and CDR2 (germline): SGHTA, FQGNSA. CDR3 length equals 16 residues. The CDR3 DNA follows: TGTGCCAGCAGCTCCCGAAGCGGGACCTGGACCGGGGAGCTGTTTTTT. Its protein product is CASSSRSGTWTGELFF. Full variable domain (remainder filled in from reference TRBV7-2 and TRBJ2-2): GAGVSQSPSNKVTEKGKDVELRCDPISGHTALYWYRQSLGQGLEFLIYFQGNSAPDKSGLPSDRFSAERTGGSVSTLTIQRTQQEDSAVYLCASSSRSGTWTGELFFGEGSRLTVL.

This clonotype was seen at least ten times. The rearrangement joins TRBV5-5 to TRBJ2-5; no definite D call. Between the trimmed V and J ends, which lost 0 bases and 3 bases, there was a span of 9 bases. Germline V gene lookup returns CDR1 SGHKS and CDR2 YYEKEE (reference sequence). This CDR3 comprises 14 residues. CDR3 sequence (DNA): TGTGCCAGCAGCTTGGGGTACAGTAAAGAGACCCAGTACTTC. Translated, it gives CASSLGYSKETQYF.

This clonotype has only a few counts. V gene TRBV5-5 combines with J gene TRBJ2-2; D remains unclear. The CDR3 loop spans 12 amino acids. Germline CDR1 reads SGHKS; CDR2 reads YYEKEE (reference sequence). Deletions cut 7 bases from V and 3 bases from J, with 7 bases between. CDR3 coding DNA: TGTGCCAGCCGGCCGGACACCGGGGAGCTGTTTTTT. Protein sequence: CASRPDTGELFF.

This clonotype has ten or more counts. The chain uses TRBV20-1 and TRBJ2-7, with TRBD2 identical over 13 bases. With 5 bases clipped from V and 5 bases from J, the junction kept 3 bases outside the gene matches. The CDR3 contains 13 residues. The germline V gene has CDR1 DFQATT and CDR2 SNEGSKA (reference sequence). CDR3: CSAGLAGVDEQYF. CDR3 coding DNA: TGCAGTGCTGGACTAGCGGGAGTGGACGAGCAGTACTTC.

This chain uses TRBV4-1 with TRBJ2-3; D may be TRBD1 (5 bases). V lost 0 bases, J lost 7 bases, and 14 bases lay in between. Germline-derived CDR1 and CDR2 are MGHRA and YSYEKL. The CDR3 consists of 15 residues. DNA of the CDR3: TGCGCCAGCAGCCAAGAGGAAGTGGGGCTCAATACGCAGTATTTT. Translated: CASSQEEVGLNTQYF.

The J gene is TRBJ1-2, the V gene TRBV19; 9 bases fit TRBD1. V gave up 10 bases and J gave up 4 bases; unmatched junction bases: 10. The CDR3 contains 14 residues. Germline V CDR1 and CDR2: LNHDA, SQIVND (reference sequence). CDR3 residues: CATIPGQGGYGYTF. DNA of the CDR3: TGTGCCACAATCCCGGGACAGGGCGGCTATGGCTACACCTTC. Using reference TRBV19 and TRBJ1-2 for the parts outside the CDR3, the full variable domain is DGGITQSPKYLFRKEGQNVTLSCEQNLNHDAMYWYRQDPGQGLRLIYYSQIVNDFQKGDIAEGYSVSREKKESFPLTVTSAQKNPTAFYLCATIPGQGGYGYTFGSGTRLTVV.

This clonotype was detected only a few times. This sequence joins TRBV5-5 and TRBJ2-7, with 9 bases aligning to TRBD1. The CDR3 consists of 16 residues. V lost 3 bases to trimming and J lost 4 bases; unmatched junction nucleotides: 11. CDR1 is SGHKS and CDR2 is YYEKEE in the germline V gene (reference sequence). The CDR3 here is CASSSLTGGRLYEQYF. As DNA, the CDR3 is TGTGCCAGCAGCTCGCTAACAGGGGGCCGGTTGTACGAGCAGTACTTC.

DNA for the CDR3: TGTGCCAGTCAAGGGGGTGACGAGCAGTACTTC. This encodes CASQGGDEQYF. The rearrangement uses TRBV3-1 and TRBJ2-7; D might be TRBD1 (6 bases). The CDR3 has 11 residues. In germline, CDR1 is LGHDT, CDR2 YNNKEL (reference sequence). The V end lost 9 bases, the J end lost 5 bases, and 11 bases lay between the germline ends.

The V call is TRBV7-6, the J call TRBJ2-1; D is unresolved. The CDR3 is 12 amino acids. Germline assignment: CDR1 SGHVS and CDR2 FNYEAQ. Trimming took off 2 bases at V and 8 bases at J, with 7 bases between the two ends. The chain's CDR3 is CASSLKDHEQFF. The CDR3 DNA reads as TGTGCCAGCAGCTTAAAAGACCATGAGCAGTTCTTC.

This clonotype was observed a handful of times. This rearrangement joins TRBV27 to TRBJ2-7; TRBD1 might be the D (5 bases). CDR3 length: 14 amino acids. Germline assignment: CDR1 MNHEY and CDR2 SMNVEV (reference sequence). V was cut by 3 bases and J by 6 bases, with 15 bases left in between. The CDR3 loop reads CASSFTGRASEQYF. CDR3 DNA: TGTGCCAGCAGTTTTACTGGCAGGGCCTCCGAGCAGTACTTC.

This clonotype was observed many times. The rearrangement links TRBV7-2 to TRBJ2-7; TRBD1 is a possible D gene (5 bases). CDR3 length: 11 residues. Per germline, CDR1 SGHTA and CDR2 FQGNSA. Trimming took 8 bases from V and 4 from J, leaving 9 bases between them. This CDR3 reads CASGHRYEQYF. CDR3 bases: TGTGCCAGCGGACACCGGTACGAGCAGTACTTC.

The chain uses TRBV29-1 and TRBJ1-1; D perhaps matches TRBD1 (5 bases). Germline V lookup: CDR1 SQVTM, CDR2 ANQGSEA. Trimming left V 1 base short and J 7 bases short, with 13 bases between. The CDR3 is 13 amino acids. The CDR3: CSVEGMGVGEAFF. As DNA, the CDR3 is TGCAGCGTTGAAGGGATGGGGGTCGGTGAAGCTTTCTTT.

This clonotype was seen many times. The CDR3 region has the DNA TGTGCCAGCACCCCTGGGACTAGCGGGAGTAATGAGCAGTTCTTC. As protein: CASTPGTSGSNEQFF. This chain links TRBV12-3 or TRBV12-4 with TRBJ2-1; 14 nucleotides agree with TRBD2. Unmatched junction bases numbered 6, after V lost 7 bases and J lost 7 bases. CDR3 size: 15 residues.

This clonotype was detected many times. This chain uses TRBV20-1 with TRBJ2-1; TRBD2 agrees at 9 bases. V dropped 6 bases and J dropped 10; count of bases not matched to a gene: 10. This CDR3 region has 13 residues. Germline V gene sequence: CDR1 DFQATT, CDR2 SNEGSKA (reference sequence). CDR3 sequence reads: CSAPVAGEREQFF. CDR3 DNA: TGCAGTGCCCCGGTAGCGGGAGAGCGGGAGCAGTTCTTC.

This clonotype was counted at least ten times. The chain combines TRBV3-1 with TRBJ1-4; no reliable D call. The V and J ends lost 1 base and 3 bases respectively, with 9 bases between them. The CDR3 is 15 amino acids. Germline lookup yields CDR1 LGHDT and CDR2 YNNKEL (reference sequence). The CDR3 DNA is TGTGCCAGCAGCCAAGTAGTCCAATCTAATGAAAAACTGTTTTTT. It translates to CASSQVVQSNEKLFF.

The chain employs TRBV18 and TRBJ2-7, with D uncertain. The CDR3 extends over 15 amino acids. The V and J ends lost 2 bases and 2 bases respectively, with 13 bases between them. The germline V gene encodes CDR1 KGHSH and CDR2 LQKENI. The CDR3: CASSPARLEAYEQYF. DNA of the CDR3: TGTGCCAGCTCACCAGCTAGGCTCGAGGCCTACGAGCAGTACTTC.

This clonotype has just a few counts. The J gene is TRBJ2-1, the V gene TRBV9, with D perhaps TRBD2 (5 bases). The length of the CDR3 is 14 residues. Germline V gene lookup returns CDR1 SGDLS and CDR2 YYNGEE. Trimming pared 2 bases from V and 8 bases from J, leaving 14 bases between. CDR3 DNA sequence: TGTGCCAGCAGCGTTAGCGCGATGACCCATGAGCAGTTCTTC. Amino acids: CASSVSAMTHEQFF.

This clonotype was recorded a few times. The gene calls are TRBV7-2 and TRBJ2-3; 9 nucleotides match TRBD2. The CDR3 loop spans 16 amino acids. Germline loops: CDR1 SGHTA, CDR2 FQGNSA. J was trimmed by 2 bases and V by 5 bases; bases with no gene match: 8. The CDR3 sequence is CASSPRLAETTDTQYF. CDR3 nucleotides: TGTGCCAGCAGCCCCCGACTAGCGGAGACCACAGATACGCAGTATTTT.

This clonotype has a handful of counts. The genes are TRBV20-1 and TRBJ2-3, with 9 bases fitting TRBD2. The CDR3 is made up of 16 amino acids. Germline CDR1 DFQATT, CDR2 SNEGSKA (reference sequence). Trimming at V came to 2 bases and at J to 2 bases, leaving 8 bases not matched to a gene. The CDR3 sequence: CSARIGLAGNTDTQYF. CDR3 bases: TGCAGTGCTAGAATTGGGCTAGCGGGGAACACAGATACGCAGTATTTT.